What follows is one T cell receptor (beta chain) and its context. Its cognate antigen has yet to be identified. The sample holds no much larger clone one base away, and base qualities are not on file. This sample is drawn from a study of PD-1 blockade in classical Hodgkin lymphoma (dated by TCRdb to the early 2020s). Looking at the study overall: Nivolumab dosing was 3 mg/kg intravenously every 2 weeks, continuing until either disease progression or unacceptable toxicity. The study used CyTOF and TCR beta sequencing to define a peripheral blood immune signature of response to PD-1 blockade in classical Hodgkin lymphoma.

The germline V gene encodes CDR1 LNHDA and CDR2 SQIVND (reference sequence). Trimming takes 5 bases from V and 8 bases from J, and the germline ends sit 12 bases apart. The CDR3 spans 12 residues, from the cysteine through the phenylalanine. Only the CDR3 DNA stays, 36 bases, in frame from base 1. Sample time point, as interpreted from the label and publication: cycle 1 day 1 (C1D1), immediately before nivolumab initiation. Relapse after autologous stem cell transplantation had occurred in all trial patients, and cohorts A, B and C were distinguished by prior brentuximab vedotin exposure. The trial cohort included some 53 patients with relapsed/refractory classical Hodgkin lymphoma, and each patient had a best overall response of complete response, partial response or progressive disease. Single-agent nivolumab was administered to trial patients in the multi-cohort phase II CheckMate 205 trial. An independent review committee assessed best overall response by applying the 2007 International Working Group response criteria. Trial PBMCs were collected just before the start of nivolumab (C1D1) and during therapy at cycle 2 day 1 and cycle 4 day 1. After peripheral blood was drawn into 8 mL Vacutainer Cell Preparation Tubes, PBMCs were isolated by centrifugation and then cryopreserved.

Genomic DNA was extracted with the Qiagen DNeasy kit from unsorted PBMCs and from negatively selected CD4+ and CD8+ fractions. Amplification of TCR beta CDR3 regions was done by immunoSEQ multiplex PCR with primers that anneal to V and J segments. A synthetic immune receptor repertoire was used to minimize amplification bias, and remaining bias was computationally removed after sequencing. The paper's processing steps were these. Repertoire diversity was quantified as the Shannon entropy index using custom Python scripts. The unsorted, CD4+ and CD8+ repertoires were each analyzed separately, with the exception of combined analyses, where CD4+ and CD8+ sequences were merged in silico. A clone counted as expanded when the clone's frequency after treatment rose at least 2-fold relative to C1D1, and clones undetected at baseline were given a pseudocount of 0.5. Singleton clones were defined as clones with 0 or 1 copy at C1D1, and non-singleton clones were defined as clones with 2 or more copies. Clones expanded in unsorted samples were annotated as CD4+, CD8+ or unknown by matching protein sequences in sorted samples from the same patient. Wilcoxon tests were applied to paired samples to test diversity changes from C1D1 to C4D1. TCRdb carries this immuneACCESS record with in-frame sequences only. Its versions omit some clonotypes, under half of them owing to an unresolved V gene in the studies checked, with the rest unexplained. The V and J calls and clone size come from that table; D and trimming were worked out from the DNA. The sample contains about 72,000 clones, around 93% of them found a single time. The top ten constitute over 6.5% of the sample.

What the authors observed across the whole study: By C4D1, a significant rise was seen in CD4+ TCR diversity but not in CD8+ TCR diversity (p=0.0027 vs p=0.16), and the rise was most apparent among complete responders (p=0.02). The study was restricted to a single clinical trial cohort, and the causes of repertoire differences, possibly disease activity or prior therapy, were left undefined. Baseline TCR diversity was reported to be lower in newly diagnosed patients than in healthy donors and to be lower still in relapsed/refractory patients. Among trial patients, those achieving complete response had baseline diversity similar to that of newly diagnosed patients, while diversity was significantly lower in partial responders and progressors. Lower diversity was seen in patients whose nivolumab began less than 1 year after ASCT, and these patients were left out of later analyses so that immune reconstitution would not confound the results.

The specimen was peripheral blood mononuclear cells (PBMCs), collected at baseline. The chain was built from TRBV19 and TRBJ1-1, with the identity of the D gene unclear. The sequence was obtained from a human donor with classical Hodgkin lymphoma. The DNA sequence is TGTGCCAGTAGTCTCAAACCGCACGAAGCTTTCTTT. Translated, this is CASSLKPHEAFF.